Sequencing of this T cell receptor (beta chain) was carried out in a study of blood T cell repertoires in COVID-19. Overall study context: The study drew acute and convalescent COVID-19 samples from the United States, Italy and Spain. PBMCs, B-cell-depleted T cells, or T cells were the source of the cDNA or gDNA that made up the material.

Profiled with immunoSEQ multiplex PCR; TCRdb holds only in-frame clones, not every one. Among about 250,000 clones listed, 70% to 90% were seen once. Seattle enrolled patients during active infection and tracked them longitudinally. Trimming at V came to 5 bases and at J to 0 bases, leaving 9 bases not matched to a gene. Germline V CDR1 and CDR2: SNHLY, FYNNEI. The CDR3 covers 17 residues. The source material was peripheral blood. The receptor comes from a woman under 40 with COVID-19, enrolled during active disease. The chain recombines TRBV2 with TRBJ1-5; 8 bases fit TRBD1. The CDR3, as DNA: TGTGCCAGCAGTCACCCAGGGGGCTCGGATAGCAATCAGCCCCAGCATTTT. Amino acid sequence: CASSHPGGSDSNQPQHF.